One and the same sample provided the 8 T cell receptor beta chains below, sequenced in a study of T cell responses to AZD1222 COVID-19 vaccine. The repertoire was sequenced with immunoSEQ multiplex PCR; TCRdb's copy has only in-frame clones and lacks some. The sample records roughly 100,000 clones, about nine tenths being singletons. Sequenced material: peripheral blood, taken on day 0 of AZD1222 vaccination. The receptor set was obtained from an adult in good health.

This sequence joins TRBV30 and TRBJ2-1; TRBD1 matches at 11 bases. The CDR3 extends over 16 amino acids. V lost 4 bases to trimming and J lost 7 bases; unmatched junction nucleotides: 12. Germline assignment: CDR1 GTSNPN and CDR2 SVGIG (reference sequence). The CDR3 bases are TGTGCCTGGAACCCGAATGGACAGGGGGCAGGGAATGAGCAGTTCTTC. It translates to CAWNPNGQGAGNEQFF. The full variable domain, in which reference TRBV30 and TRBJ2-1 provide the parts outside the CDR3, is SQTIHQWPATLVQPVGSPLSLECTVEGTSNPNLYWYRQAAGRGLQLLFYSVGIGQISSEVPQNLSASRPQDRQFILSSKKLLLSDSGFYLCAWNPNGQGAGNEQFFGPGTRLTVL.

V is TRBV6-5 and J is TRBJ2-6, with D uncertain. Trimming left V 11 bases short and J 2 bases short, with 16 bases between. The germline V gene has CDR1 MNHEY and CDR2 SVGAGI. The CDR3 is made up of 15 amino acids. The CDR3, as DNA: TGTGCCGAGGATGGTGGGTCCCCTGGGGCCAACGTCCTGACTTTC. Amino acid sequence: CAEDGGSPGANVLTF.

CDR3 nucleotides: TGTGCCAGCAGTTATCAGCGGGGGGTGAACACTGAAGCTTTCTTT. It encodes CASSYQRGVNTEAFF. The chain has TRBV6-5 and TRBJ1-1, with D possibly matching TRBD1 (5 bases). The V gene's germline CDR1 is MNHEY and CDR2 SVGAGI. The V gene lost 3 bases and the J gene lost 0 bases, with 11 bases spanning the gap. This CDR3 contains 15 residues.

The chain couples TRBV2 to TRBJ2-2; possibly TRBD1 for D (5 bases). Germline CDR1 SNHLY, CDR2 FYNNEI. The CDR3 covers 11 residues. V lost 5 bases and J lost 8, with 6 bases in between. The CDR3 DNA reads as TGTGCCAGCAGTCAGGGAGGGGAGCTGTTTTTT. This translates into CASSQGGELFF.

This clone appeared a single time. This sequence joins TRBV9 and TRBJ2-2, with D possibly being TRBD2 (6 bases). Trimming left V 6 bases short and J 2 bases short, with 14 bases between. This CDR3 has 15 residues. Germline CDR1 is SGDLS and CDR2 is YYNGEE. The DNA for the CDR3 is TGTGCCAGCACCATCTCGGGAGCCAACACCGGGGAGCTGTTTTTT. Protein product: CASTISGANTGELFF.

The rearrangement links TRBV27 to TRBJ1-2, with D unclear. The germline V gene has CDR1 MNHEY and CDR2 SMNVEV (reference sequence). The CDR3 has 14 amino acids. Trimming left V 8 bases short and J 8 bases short, with 21 bases between. The CDR3 reads CASSNSQVPFGYTF. CDR3 bases: TGTGCCAGCTCTAACAGCCAAGTCCCCTTCGGCTACACCTTC.

This clone came up a few times. The chain recombines TRBV5-6 with TRBJ1-2, with 7 nucleotides matching TRBD1. Germline CDR1 reads SGHDT; CDR2 reads YYEEEE. This CDR3 spans 14 amino acids. The junction had 9 bases not matched to a gene; V was cut back by 5 bases and J by 5 bases. The CDR3 reads CASRLTGQFYGYTF. The CDR3 DNA is TGTGCCAGCAGGCTGACGGGACAGTTTTATGGCTACACCTTC.

The CDR3 DNA sequence: TGTGCCAGCAGTCCCCTGTATGCTACGCAGTATTTT. Protein sequence: CASSPLYATQYF. The V call is TRBV27, the J call TRBJ2-3; D is undetermined. Trimming removed 5 bases from V and 8 bases from J, with 11 bases in between. The CDR3 contains 12 residues. Per the germline V gene, CDR1 is MNHEY and CDR2 is SMNVEV (reference sequence).